This is a list of T cell receptor beta chains from one sample in a study of early T cells in non-severe SARS-CoV-2 infection. Each CDR3 protein gets one entry after TCRdb re-called the 5' RACE reads with MiXCR. The table shows roughly 56,000 distinct CDR3 sequences, with around 16% occurring only once. The sequences come from whole blood, collected at baseline. These receptor sequences come from an adult who was a healthcare worker with PCR-confirmed SARS-CoV-2 infection or an uninfected control (not recorded which). Both conserved end residues are part of each CDR3. Each record gives: CDR3 DNA, CDR3 protein, clone size, V gene, J gene, D gene. The D gene is left open where the match is weak. Part of the rows lack a size; the others show once, few, many or a class for expanded clones.

cdr3_nt: TGTGCCAGCAGTAGAGGGAGAGACACCGGGGAGCTGTTTTTT
cdr3_aa: CASSRGRDTGELFF
clone_size: -
v_call: TRBV7-2
j_call: TRBJ2-2
d_call: -

cdr3_nt: TGTGCCATCAGGAACCCCCTCGACTGGGACAAAAACATTCAGTACTTC
cdr3_aa: CAIRNPLDWDKNIQYF
clone_size: -
v_call: TRBV10-3
j_call: TRBJ2-4
d_call: -

cdr3_nt: TGTGCCAGCAGCAGTGAGGGACACACTGAAGCTTTCTTT
cdr3_aa: CASSSEGHTEAFF
clone_size: few
v_call: TRBV9
j_call: TRBJ1-1
d_call: -

cdr3_nt: TGTGCCAGCAGCAGGGGTAATCGCAATCAGCCCCAGCATTTT
cdr3_aa: CASSRGNRNQPQHF
clone_size: -
v_call: TRBV2
j_call: TRBJ1-5
d_call: -

cdr3_nt: TGCAGCGTTGATTTAGGTTACGAGCAGTACTTC
cdr3_aa: CSVDLGYEQYF
clone_size: few
v_call: TRBV29-1
j_call: TRBJ2-7
d_call: -

cdr3_nt: TGTGCCAGCTTGATGGGACAGGGGGCGAAAGAGCAGTTCTTC
cdr3_aa: CASLMGQGAKEQFF
clone_size: -
v_call: TRBV5-6
j_call: TRBJ2-1
d_call: TRBD1

cdr3_nt: TGTGCCACCGGGGCTAGCGGGACACAGGAGACCCAGTACTTC
cdr3_aa: CATGASGTQETQYF
clone_size: -
v_call: TRBV10-3
j_call: TRBJ2-5
d_call: TRBD2

cdr3_nt: TGCAGTGCTAGAGATCCCGTAGACAATGAGCAGTTCTTC
cdr3_aa: CSARDPVDNEQFF
clone_size: few
v_call: TRBV20-1
j_call: TRBJ2-1
d_call: -

cdr3_nt: TGTGCCAGCAGCTTACGTGGACGGGATACGAATACGCAGTATTTT
cdr3_aa: CASSLRGRDTNTQYF
clone_size: -
v_call: TRBV7-9
j_call: TRBJ2-3
d_call: -

cdr3_nt: TGCAGTGCCACTAGCGAGGGATCGAACACCGGGGAGCTGTTTTTT
cdr3_aa: CSATSEGSNTGELFF
clone_size: -
v_call: TRBV20-1
j_call: TRBJ2-2
d_call: TRBD2

cdr3_nt: TGTGCCAGCAGCCCGGCCGAGGTTGTTTCTTCACCCCTCCACTTT
cdr3_aa: CASSPAEVVSSPLHF
clone_size: -
v_call: TRBV3-1
j_call: TRBJ1-6
d_call: -

cdr3_nt: TGTGCCAGCACTCCGAAGGTAGTAGCCCGGGCGGCTGATACGCAGTATTTT
cdr3_aa: CASTPKVVARAADTQYF
clone_size: few
v_call: TRBV6-1
j_call: TRBJ2-3
d_call: -

cdr3_nt: TGCAGTGCTAGAGATCAGACCGGGACTAGCGGGAGAACAGATACGCAGTATTTT
cdr3_aa: CSARDQTGTSGRTDTQYF
clone_size: many
v_call: TRBV20-1
j_call: TRBJ2-3
d_call: TRBD2

cdr3_nt: TGCAGCCACGAGGGACAGGGTGACTCTAGCACAGATACGCAGTATTTT
cdr3_aa: CSHEGQGDSSTDTQYF
clone_size: few
v_call: TRBV29-1
j_call: TRBJ2-3
d_call: TRBD1

cdr3_nt: TGCGCCAGCAGCCAAGTTTCGTCGGCGGGCGAGCAGTACTTC
cdr3_aa: CASSQVSSAGEQYF
clone_size: -
v_call: TRBV4-1
j_call: TRBJ2-7
d_call: -

cdr3_nt: TGTGCCAGCAGCCAAGGAGCGGGGTTCTCCTACAATGAGCAGTTCTTC
cdr3_aa: CASSQGAGFSYNEQFF
clone_size: -
v_call: TRBV3-1
j_call: TRBJ2-1
d_call: TRBD2

cdr3_nt: TGTGCCAGCCGGGGACAGGGAGCCCGCACAGATACGCAGTATTTT
cdr3_aa: CASRGQGARTDTQYF
clone_size: -
v_call: TRBV6-1
j_call: TRBJ2-3
d_call: TRBD1

cdr3_nt: TGTGCCAGCAGCTTAGCGACAGGGGACACCGGGGAGCTGTTTTTT
cdr3_aa: CASSLATGDTGELFF
clone_size: many
v_call: TRBV11-2
j_call: TRBJ2-2
d_call: TRBD1

cdr3_nt: TGTGCCAGCAGTCAACTACCAGGGACCGCAGATACGCAGTATTTT
cdr3_aa: CASSQLPGTADTQYF
clone_size: once
v_call: TRBV6-2/TRBV6-3
j_call: TRBJ2-3
d_call: -

cdr3_nt: TGCGCCAGCGGGAGCGGGGGGGCCGTCACCGGGGAGCTGTTTTTT
cdr3_aa: CASGSGGAVTGELFF
clone_size: -
v_call: TRBV10-2
j_call: TRBJ2-2
d_call: TRBD2

cdr3_nt: TGTGCCAGCAGTTCCCGCACAGATACGCAGTATTTT
cdr3_aa: CASSSRTDTQYF
clone_size: few
v_call: TRBV27
j_call: TRBJ2-3
d_call: -

cdr3_nt: TGTGCCAGCAGCGCCCACGCCGGGACAGGGGGTCAGCCCCAGCATTTT
cdr3_aa: CASSAHAGTGGQPQHF
clone_size: few
v_call: TRBV7-8
j_call: TRBJ1-5
d_call: TRBD1

cdr3_nt: TGTGCCAGCAGCTCTACAGGGACAGACAATGAGCAGTTCTTC
cdr3_aa: CASSSTGTDNEQFF
clone_size: -
v_call: TRBV11-2
j_call: TRBJ2-1
d_call: TRBD1

cdr3_nt: TGTGCCAGCAGGAACACAGATACGCAGTATTTT
cdr3_aa: CASRNTDTQYF
clone_size: -
v_call: TRBV6-6
j_call: TRBJ2-3
d_call: -

cdr3_nt: TGTGCCAGCAGACCTGAGGGGATGACTTTAGGTACGCAGTATTTT
cdr3_aa: CASRPEGMTLGTQYF
clone_size: -
v_call: TRBV5-6
j_call: TRBJ2-3
d_call: -

cdr3_nt: TGCAGTGCTAGTGGGGGCGTCTCTGGAAACACCACATATTTT
cdr3_aa: CSASGGVSGNTTYF
clone_size: few
v_call: TRBV20-1
j_call: TRBJ1-3
d_call: -

cdr3_nt: TGTGCCAGCAGTGAATTAGTAGCGGAGCTCAAAAACATTCAGTACTTC
cdr3_aa: CASSELVAELKNIQYF
clone_size: -
v_call: TRBV2
j_call: TRBJ2-4
d_call: -

cdr3_nt: TGTGCCAGCAGCTCCCCTGGGGAGGGCGCAGATACGCAGTATTTT
cdr3_aa: CASSSPGEGADTQYF
clone_size: few
v_call: TRBV28
j_call: TRBJ2-3
d_call: TRBD2

cdr3_nt: TGCAGTGCTAGAGGTTGGGGGAACGGAAACACCATATATTTT
cdr3_aa: CSARGWGNGNTIYF
clone_size: -
v_call: TRBV20-1
j_call: TRBJ1-3
d_call: -

cdr3_nt: TGTGCCAGCAGCTCTAGGGACGGGGAGCTGTTTTTT
cdr3_aa: CASSSRDGELFF
clone_size: -
v_call: TRBV7-3
j_call: TRBJ2-2
d_call: -

cdr3_nt: TGTGCCATCAGTGAGTCAAATCAGCCCCAGCATTTT
cdr3_aa: CAISESNQPQHF
clone_size: many
v_call: TRBV10-3
j_call: TRBJ1-5
d_call: -

cdr3_nt: TGTGCCAGCAGCCAAAGACTAGCGGTCTACAATGAGCAGTTCTTC
cdr3_aa: CASSQRLAVYNEQFF
clone_size: few
v_call: TRBV14
j_call: TRBJ2-1
d_call: TRBD2

cdr3_nt: TGTGCCAGCAGTTTATTCCGACAAGCTGGAGATACGCAGTATTTT
cdr3_aa: CASSLFRQAGDTQYF
clone_size: few
v_call: TRBV28
j_call: TRBJ2-3
d_call: -

cdr3_nt: TGTGCCAGCAGGGAACCTGAAGATGGCTACACCTTC
cdr3_aa: CASREPEDGYTF
clone_size: -
v_call: TRBV6-1
j_call: TRBJ1-2
d_call: -

cdr3_nt: TGTGCCAGCAGCCAAACATACAATGAGCAGTTCTTC
cdr3_aa: CASSQTYNEQFF
clone_size: many
v_call: TRBV28
j_call: TRBJ2-1
d_call: -

cdr3_nt: TGTGCCAGCTCACCGACACGAAGCCCGGGGGAGACCCAGTACTTC
cdr3_aa: CASSPTRSPGETQYF
clone_size: few
v_call: TRBV18
j_call: TRBJ2-5
d_call: -

cdr3_nt: TGTGCCAGTAGTATAGCCTGGACAGGGGGCGACACAGATACGCAGTATTTT
cdr3_aa: CASSIAWTGGDTDTQYF
clone_size: few
v_call: TRBV19
j_call: TRBJ2-3
d_call: TRBD1

cdr3_nt: TGCAGTGCTAGGGAGGACTACCGTAATACGCAGTATTTT
cdr3_aa: CSAREDYRNTQYF
clone_size: few
v_call: TRBV20-1
j_call: TRBJ2-3
d_call: -

cdr3_nt: TGTGCCAGCAGTGAATCACGGGCCCTGCGAGAGCAGTTCTTC
cdr3_aa: CASSESRALREQFF
clone_size: few
v_call: TRBV25-1
j_call: TRBJ2-1
d_call: -

cdr3_nt: TGCAGTGCTCGTCCTAGGGGGGCTTACGAGCAGTACTTC
cdr3_aa: CSARPRGAYEQYF
clone_size: many
v_call: TRBV20-1
j_call: TRBJ2-7
d_call: -

cdr3_nt: TGCGCCAGCAGCTTGGGTACTACGAATTGGGTCTACGAGCAGTACTTC
cdr3_aa: CASSLGTTNWVYEQYF
clone_size: few
v_call: TRBV5-1
j_call: TRBJ2-7
d_call: -

cdr3_nt: TGTGCCAGCAGCTCACGCGCGGGGGACTACGAGCAGTACTTC
cdr3_aa: CASSSRAGDYEQYF
clone_size: many
v_call: TRBV7-6
j_call: TRBJ2-7
d_call: TRBD2